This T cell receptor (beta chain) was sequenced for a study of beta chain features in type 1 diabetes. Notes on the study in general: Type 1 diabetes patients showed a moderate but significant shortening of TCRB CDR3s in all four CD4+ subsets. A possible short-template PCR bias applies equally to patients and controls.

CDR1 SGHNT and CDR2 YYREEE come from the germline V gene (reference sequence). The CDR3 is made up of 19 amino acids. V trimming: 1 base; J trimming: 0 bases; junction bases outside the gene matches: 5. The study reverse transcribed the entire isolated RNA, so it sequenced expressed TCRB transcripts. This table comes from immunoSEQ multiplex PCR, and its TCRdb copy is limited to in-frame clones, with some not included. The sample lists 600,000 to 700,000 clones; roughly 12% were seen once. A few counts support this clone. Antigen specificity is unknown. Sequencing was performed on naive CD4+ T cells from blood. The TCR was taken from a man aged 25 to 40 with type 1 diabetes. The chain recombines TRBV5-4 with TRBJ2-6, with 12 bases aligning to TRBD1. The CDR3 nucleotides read TGTGCCAGCAGCTTGTCCGGGACAGGGGGCAACTCTGGGGCCAACGTCCTGACTTTC. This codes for CASSLSGTGGNSGANVLTF.